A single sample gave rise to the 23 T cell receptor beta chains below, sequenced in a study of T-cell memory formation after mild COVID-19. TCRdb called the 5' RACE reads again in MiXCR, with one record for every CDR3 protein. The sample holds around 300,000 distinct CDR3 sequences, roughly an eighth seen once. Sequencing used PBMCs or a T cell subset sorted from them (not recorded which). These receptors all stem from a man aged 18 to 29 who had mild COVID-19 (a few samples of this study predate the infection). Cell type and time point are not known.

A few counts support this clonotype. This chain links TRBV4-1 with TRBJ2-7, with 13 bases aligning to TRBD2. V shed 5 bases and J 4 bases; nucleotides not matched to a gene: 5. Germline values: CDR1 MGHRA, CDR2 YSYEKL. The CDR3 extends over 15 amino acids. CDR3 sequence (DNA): TGCGCCAGCAGCGTTCGGACTAGCGGGGGATACGAGCAGTACTTC. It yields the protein CASSVRTSGGYEQYF.

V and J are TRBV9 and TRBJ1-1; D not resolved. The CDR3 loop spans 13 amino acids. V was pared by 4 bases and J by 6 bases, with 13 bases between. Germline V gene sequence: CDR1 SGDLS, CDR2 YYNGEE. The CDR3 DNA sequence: TGTGCCAGCAGCCCACGAGGGCTGGCTGAAGCTTTCTTT. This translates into CASSPRGLAEAFF.

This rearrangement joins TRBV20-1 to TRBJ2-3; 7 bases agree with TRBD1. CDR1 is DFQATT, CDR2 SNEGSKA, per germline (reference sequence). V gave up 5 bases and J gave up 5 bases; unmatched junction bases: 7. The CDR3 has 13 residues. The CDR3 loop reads CSAEDRLKDTQYF. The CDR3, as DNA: TGCAGTGCTGAGGACAGGTTGAAAGATACGCAGTATTTT.

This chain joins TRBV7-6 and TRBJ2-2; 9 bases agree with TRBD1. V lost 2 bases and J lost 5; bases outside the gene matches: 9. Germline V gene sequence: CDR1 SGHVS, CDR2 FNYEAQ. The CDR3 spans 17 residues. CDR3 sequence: CASSLHVTGGPTGELFF. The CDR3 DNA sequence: TGTGCCAGCAGCTTACATGTGACAGGGGGACCAACCGGGGAGCTGTTTTTT. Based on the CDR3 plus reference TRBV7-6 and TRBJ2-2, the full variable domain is GAGVSQSPRYKVTKRGQDVALRCDPISGHVSLYWYRQALGQGPEFLTYFNYEAQQDKSGLPNDRFSAERPEGSISTLTIQRTEQRDSAMYRCASSLHVTGGPTGELFFGEGSRLTVL.

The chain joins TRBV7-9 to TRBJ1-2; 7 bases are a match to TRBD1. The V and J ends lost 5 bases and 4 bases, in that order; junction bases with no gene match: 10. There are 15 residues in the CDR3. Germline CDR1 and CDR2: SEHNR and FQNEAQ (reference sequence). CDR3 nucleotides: TGTGCCAGCAGCCCCGGACAGGTACAGTCCTATGGCTACACCTTC. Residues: CASSPGQVQSYGYTF.

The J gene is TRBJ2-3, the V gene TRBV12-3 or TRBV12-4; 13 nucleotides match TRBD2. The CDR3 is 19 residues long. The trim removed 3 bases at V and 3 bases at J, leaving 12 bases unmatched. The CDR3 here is CASSLLKGLAGTPTDTQYF. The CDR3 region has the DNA TGTGCCAGCAGTTTGCTTAAGGGACTAGCGGGGACCCCGACAGATACGCAGTATTTT.

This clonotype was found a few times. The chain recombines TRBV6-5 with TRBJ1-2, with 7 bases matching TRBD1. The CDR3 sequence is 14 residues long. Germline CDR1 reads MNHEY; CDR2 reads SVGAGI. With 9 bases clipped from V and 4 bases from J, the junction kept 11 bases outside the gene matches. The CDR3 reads CASQGGDEAYGYTF. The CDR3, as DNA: TGTGCCAGTCAGGGGGGGGACGAGGCCTATGGCTACACCTTC.

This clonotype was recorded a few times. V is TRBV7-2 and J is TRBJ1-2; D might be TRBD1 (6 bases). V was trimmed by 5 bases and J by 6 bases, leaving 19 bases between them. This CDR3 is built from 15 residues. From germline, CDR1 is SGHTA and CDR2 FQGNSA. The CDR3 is CASSTYQGIEDGYTF. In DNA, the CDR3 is TGTGCCAGCAGCACATACCAGGGGATTGAGGATGGCTACACCTTC.

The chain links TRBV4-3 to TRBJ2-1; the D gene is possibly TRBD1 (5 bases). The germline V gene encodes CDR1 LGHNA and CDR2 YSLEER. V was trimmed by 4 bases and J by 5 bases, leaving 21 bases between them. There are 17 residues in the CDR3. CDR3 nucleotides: TGCGCCAGCAGCCCAGGAGTCCCCGCGGACAAGAACAATGAGCAGTTCTTC. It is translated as CASSPGVPADKNNEQFF.

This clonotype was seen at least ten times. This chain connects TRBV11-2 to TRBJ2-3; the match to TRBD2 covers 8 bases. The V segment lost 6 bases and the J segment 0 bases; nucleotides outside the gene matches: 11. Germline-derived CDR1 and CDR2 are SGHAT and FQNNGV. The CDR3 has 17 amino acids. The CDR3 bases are TGTGCCAGCAGAGGGGTGCGGGGGGCCGTTAGCACAGATACGCAGTATTTT. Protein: CASRGVRGAVSTDTQYF.

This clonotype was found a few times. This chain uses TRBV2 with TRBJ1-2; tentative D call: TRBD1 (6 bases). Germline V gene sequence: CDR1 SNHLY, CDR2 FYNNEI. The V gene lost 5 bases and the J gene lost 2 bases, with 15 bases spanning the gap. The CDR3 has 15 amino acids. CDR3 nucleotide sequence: TGTGCCAGCAGTCTACCAGTCGGGGGCAACTATGGCTACACCTTC. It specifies CASSLPVGGNYGYTF.

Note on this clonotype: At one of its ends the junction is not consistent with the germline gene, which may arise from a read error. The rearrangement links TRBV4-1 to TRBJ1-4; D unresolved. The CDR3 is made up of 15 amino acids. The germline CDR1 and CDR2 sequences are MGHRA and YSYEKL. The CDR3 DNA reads TGCGACAGCAGCCAAACTCGGGCCGAGGGTGAAAAACTGTTTTTT. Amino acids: CDSSQTRAEGEKLFF.

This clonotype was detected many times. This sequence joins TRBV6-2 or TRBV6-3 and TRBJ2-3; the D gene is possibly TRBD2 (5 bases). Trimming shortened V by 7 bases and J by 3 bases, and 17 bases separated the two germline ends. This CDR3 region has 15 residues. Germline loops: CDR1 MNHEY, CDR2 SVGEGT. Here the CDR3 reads CASMSGARGTDTQYF. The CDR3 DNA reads TGTGCCAGCATGTCTGGCGCCCGGGGTACAGATACGCAGTATTTT.

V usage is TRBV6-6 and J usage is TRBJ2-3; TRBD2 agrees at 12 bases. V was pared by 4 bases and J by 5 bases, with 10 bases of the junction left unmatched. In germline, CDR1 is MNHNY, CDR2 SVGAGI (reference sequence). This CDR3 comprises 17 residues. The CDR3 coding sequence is TGTGCCAGCAGTTCCCACCGGACTAGCGGGGAAAAAGATACGCAGTATTTT. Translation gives CASSSHRTSGEKDTQYF.

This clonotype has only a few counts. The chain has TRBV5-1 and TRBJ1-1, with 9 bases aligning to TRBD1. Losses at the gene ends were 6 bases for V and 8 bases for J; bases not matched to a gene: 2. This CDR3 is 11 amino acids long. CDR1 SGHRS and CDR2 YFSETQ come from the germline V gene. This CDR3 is CASMGQGEAFF. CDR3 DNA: TGCGCCAGCATGGGACAGGGAGAAGCTTTCTTT.

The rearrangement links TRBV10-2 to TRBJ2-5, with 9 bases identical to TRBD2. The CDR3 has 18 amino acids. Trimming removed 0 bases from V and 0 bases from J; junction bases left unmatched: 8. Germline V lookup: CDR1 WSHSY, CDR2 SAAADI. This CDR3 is CASSESVFAGGYQETQYF. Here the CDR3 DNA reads TGCGCCAGCAGTGAGTCGGTCTTCGCGGGGGGGTACCAAGAGACCCAGTACTTC.

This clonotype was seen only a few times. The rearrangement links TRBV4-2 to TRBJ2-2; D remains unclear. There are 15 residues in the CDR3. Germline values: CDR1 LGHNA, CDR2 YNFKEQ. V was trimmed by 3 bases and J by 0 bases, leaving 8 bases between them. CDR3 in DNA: TGTGCCAGCAGCCAGGCCGAAGCGAACACCGGGGAGCTGTTTTTT. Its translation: CASSQAEANTGELFF.

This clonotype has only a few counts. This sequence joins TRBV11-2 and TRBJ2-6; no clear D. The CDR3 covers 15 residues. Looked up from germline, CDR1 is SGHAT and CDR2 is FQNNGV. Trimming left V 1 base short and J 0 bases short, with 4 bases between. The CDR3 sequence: CASSLGDSGANVLTF. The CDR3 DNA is TGTGCCAGCAGCTTAGGGGACTCTGGGGCCAACGTCCTGACTTTC. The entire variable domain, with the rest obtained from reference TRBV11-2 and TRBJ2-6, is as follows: EAGVAQSPRYKIIEKRQSVAFWCNPISGHATLYWYQQILGQGPKLLIQFQNNGVVDDSQLPKDRFSAERLKGVDSTLKIQPAKLEDSAVYLCASSLGDSGANVLTFGAGSRLTVL.

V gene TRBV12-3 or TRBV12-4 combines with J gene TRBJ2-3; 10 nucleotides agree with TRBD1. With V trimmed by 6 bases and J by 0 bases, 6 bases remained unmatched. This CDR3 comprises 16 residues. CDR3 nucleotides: TGTGCCAGCAGCCGACAGGGGGCGCCAAGCACAGATACGCAGTATTTT. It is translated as CASSRQGAPSTDTQYF.

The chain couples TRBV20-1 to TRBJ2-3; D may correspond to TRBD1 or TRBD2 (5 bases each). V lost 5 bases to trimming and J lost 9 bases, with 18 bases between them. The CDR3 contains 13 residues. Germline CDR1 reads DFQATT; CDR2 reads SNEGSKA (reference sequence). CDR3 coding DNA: TGCAGTGCTGGGACCGAGTCTTCCGAGACGCAGTATTTT. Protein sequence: CSAGTESSETQYF.

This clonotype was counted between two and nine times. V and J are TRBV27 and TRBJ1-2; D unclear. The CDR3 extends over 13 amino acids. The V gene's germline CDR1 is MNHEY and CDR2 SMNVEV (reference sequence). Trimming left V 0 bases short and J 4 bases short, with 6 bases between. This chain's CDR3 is CASSLSAFYGYTF. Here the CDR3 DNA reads TGTGCCAGCAGTTTATCAGCGTTCTATGGCTACACCTTC.

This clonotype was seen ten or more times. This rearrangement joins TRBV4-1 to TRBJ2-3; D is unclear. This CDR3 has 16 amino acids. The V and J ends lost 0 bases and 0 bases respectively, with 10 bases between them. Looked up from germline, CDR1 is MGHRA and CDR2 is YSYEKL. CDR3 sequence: CASSQEGPPSTDTQYF. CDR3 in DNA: TGCGCCAGCAGCCAAGAGGGCCCTCCTAGCACAGATACGCAGTATTTT.

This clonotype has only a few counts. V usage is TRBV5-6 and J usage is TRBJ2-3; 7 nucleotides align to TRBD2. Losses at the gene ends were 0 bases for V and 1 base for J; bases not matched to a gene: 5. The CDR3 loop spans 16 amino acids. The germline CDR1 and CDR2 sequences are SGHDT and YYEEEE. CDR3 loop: CASSLASGLGTDTQYF. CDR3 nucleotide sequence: TGTGCCAGCAGCTTGGCTAGCGGACTAGGCACAGATACGCAGTATTTT. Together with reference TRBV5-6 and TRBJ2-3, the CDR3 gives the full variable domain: DAGVTQSPTHLIKTRGQQVTLRCSPKSGHDTVSWYQQALGQGPQFIFQYYEEEERQRGNFPDRFSGHQFPNYSSELNVNALLLGDSALYLCASSLASGLGTDTQYFGPGTRLTVL.